This entry lists 18 T cell receptor beta chains sequenced from one sample in a study of PD-L1 blockade in urothelial cancer. Produced via immunoSEQ multiplex PCR; TCRdb's table is partial and in-frame only. The data show 85,000 to 130,000 clones, about 89% seen once. The input for sequencing was PBMCs, taken around atezolizumab (anti-PD-L1) treatment. These receptors originate from a woman aged 80 or older with urothelial cancer.

The rearrangement links TRBV9 to TRBJ2-7; maybe TRBD2 (5 bases). The V and J ends lost 4 bases and 6 bases respectively, with 17 bases between them. Germline V gene data show CDR1 as SGDLS and CDR2 as YYNGEE. CDR3 length equals 14 residues. DNA of the CDR3: TGTGCCAGCAGCCGGTCTAGCACGCACGCCGAGCAGTACTTC. It yields the protein CASSRSSTHAEQYF.

This clone was counted between two and nine times. The V call is TRBV29-1, the J call TRBJ2-3, with TRBD1 as a possible D gene (7 bases). Germline CDR1 reads SQVTM; CDR2 reads ANQGSEA. The CDR3 has 14 residues. Trimming stripped 6 bases from V and 3 bases from J, with 16 bases between. The DNA of the CDR3 is TGCAGCGTGAATGGAGGGGGCGAGACAGATACGCAGTATTTT. It translates to CSVNGGGETDTQYF.

The J gene is TRBJ1-5, the V gene TRBV19; D gene ambiguous. CDR1 is LNHDA and CDR2 is SQIVND in the germline V gene (reference sequence). The germline V and J ends were trimmed by 5 bases and 3 bases, with 14 bases remaining between them. The length of the CDR3 is 15 residues. For the CDR3, the DNA is TGTGCCAGTAGTTCTCAGGCGGGGAACAATCAGCCCCAGCATTTT. It translates to CASSSQAGNNQPQHF.

The V call is TRBV19, the J call TRBJ2-5; weak D call: TRBD2 (6 bases). The germline V and J ends were trimmed by 3 bases and 4 bases, with 9 bases remaining between them. The germline gives CDR1 LNHDA, CDR2 SQIVND (reference sequence). The length of the CDR3 is 13 residues. CDR3 in amino acids: CASSIRERETQYF. CDR3 DNA sequence: TGTGCCAGTAGTATCCGGGAGAGAGAGACCCAGTACTTC.

The rearrangement uses TRBV28 and TRBJ1-2; no reliable D call. Trimming removed 6 bases from V and 2 bases from J, with 13 bases in between. Per the germline V gene, CDR1 is MDHEN and CDR2 is SYDVKM. This CDR3 spans 14 amino acids. The CDR3 bases are TGTGCCAGCAGATACCCGGGAACCAACTATGGCTACACCTTC. This translates into CASRYPGTNYGYTF.

The chain joins TRBV4-2 to TRBJ2-5; 10 bases match TRBD1. CDR3 length equals 15 residues. Germline CDR1 reads LGHNA; CDR2 reads YNFKEQ. V shed 4 bases, J shed 3 bases, and the junction held 5 bases outside the gene matches. The CDR3 bases are TGTGCCAGCAGCCGAGAGACAGGGGGCGAAGAGACCCAGTACTTC. Its protein product is CASSRETGGEETQYF.

The chain recombines TRBV2 with TRBJ2-7; 14 bases match TRBD2. CDR1 is SNHLY, CDR2 FYNNEI, per germline. The CDR3 loop spans 16 amino acids. V trimming: 5 bases; J trimming: 5 bases; junction bases outside the gene matches: 8. This CDR3 reads CASSNSGTSGSHEQYF. The CDR3 DNA reads as TGTGCCAGCAGTAATTCCGGGACTAGCGGGAGCCACGAGCAGTACTTC.

The CDR3 DNA reads TGTGCCAGCAGCGGAGTGGGAGGGCCGGGTGAGCAGTTCTTC. Translating it yields CASSGVGGPGEQFF. The chain employs TRBV11-2 and TRBJ2-1, with TRBD2 identical over 7 bases. Trimming took 5 bases from V and 9 from J; bases not matched to a gene: 10. This CDR3 contains 14 residues. CDR1 SGHAT and CDR2 FQNNGV come from the germline V gene.

The chain carries TRBV28 and TRBJ1-1, with TRBD1 as a possible D gene (5 bases). The V end lost 9 bases, the J end lost 7 bases, and 15 bases lay between the germline ends. Germline loops: CDR1 MDHEN, CDR2 SYDVKM. The CDR3 is 12 residues long. The CDR3 reads CASQGQASEAFF. CDR3 sequence (DNA): TGTGCCAGTCAGGGCCAGGCCAGTGAAGCTTTCTTT.

The genes are TRBV15 and TRBJ1-5; 7 bases agree with TRBD1. Trimming cost V 5 bases and J 1 base; bases outside gene matches: 8. Germline CDR1 reads LNHNV; CDR2 reads YYDKDF (reference sequence). The CDR3 runs 16 residues. CDR3 nucleotide sequence: TGTGCCACCAGCGTACAGGGGTCGGGCAGCAATCAGCCCCAGCATTTT. This gives the protein CATSVQGSGSNQPQHF.

This chain links TRBV28 with TRBJ1-2, with TRBD1 matching over 9 bases. The CDR3 has 16 amino acids. CDR1 and CDR2 from the germline V gene are MDHEN and SYDVKM. The V gene end was trimmed by 3 bases and the J gene end by 4 bases; junction bases not matched to a gene: 9. CDR3 in DNA: TGTGCCAGCAGTTTTAGGGGGACAGGGTCGCCCTATGGCTACACCTTC. Translated, it gives CASSFRGTGSPYGYTF.

The rearrangement uses TRBV7-9 and TRBJ2-1, with TRBD2 identical over 9 bases. The CDR3 runs to 16 residues. V lost 2 bases to trimming and J lost 10 bases; unmatched junction nucleotides: 12. The germline CDR1 and CDR2 sequences are SEHNR and FQNEAQ (reference sequence). The CDR3 DNA is TGTGCCAGCAGCTTATCGACAGCGGGAGGCGTTAGGGAGCAGTTCTTC. Protein product: CASSLSTAGGVREQFF.

This chain uses TRBV6-5 with TRBJ2-7; TRBD2 matches 7 bases. Germline assignment: CDR1 MNHEY and CDR2 SVGAGI. V gave up 9 bases and J gave up 0 bases; unmatched junction bases: 5. The CDR3 runs to 13 residues. In nucleotides, the CDR3 is TGTGCCAGTACCGGGGGGAGCTCCTACGAGCAGTACTTC. Its protein product is CASTGGSSYEQYF.

The V call is TRBV5-4, the J call TRBJ1-3; TRBD1 is a possible D gene (6 bases). The CDR3 covers 13 residues. Trimming left V 1 base short and J 4 bases short, with 6 bases between. Germline V lookup: CDR1 SGHNT, CDR2 YYREEE (reference sequence). The CDR3 sequence: CASSLTGGNTIYF. The CDR3 nucleotides read TGTGCCAGCAGCTTGACAGGGGGAAACACCATATATTTT.

CDR3 in DNA: TGTGCCAGCAGCTTAGAACAGGGCGTTAGCTCCTACGAGCAGTACTTC. Its protein product is CASSLEQGVSSYEQYF. The rearrangement uses TRBV7-9 and TRBJ2-7, with D possibly being TRBD1 (6 bases). Germline-derived CDR1 and CDR2 are SEHNR and FQNEAQ (reference sequence). The CDR3 sequence is 16 residues long. V was cut by 1 base and J by 0 bases, with 13 bases left in between.

The chain employs TRBV9 and TRBJ2-2; the match to TRBD2 covers 8 bases. The CDR3 length is 16 residues. Germline trimming cut 0 bases from V and 4 bases from J; bases unmatched to any gene: 5. Germline CDR1 SGDLS, CDR2 YYNGEE. The CDR3 DNA is TGTGCCAGCAGCGTAGCCGGGAGGGTGGGCACCGGGGAGCTGTTTTTT. Translation gives CASSVAGRVGTGELFF.

The chain's CDR3 is CASSQYGQWDNQPQHF. CDR3 nucleotides: TGCGCCAGCAGCCAATACGGACAGTGGGACAATCAGCCCCAGCATTTT. The rearrangement links TRBV4-1 to TRBJ1-5; D is perhaps TRBD1 (6 bases). The CDR3 has 16 amino acids. CDR1 MGHRA and CDR2 YSYEKL come from the germline V gene. V lost 2 bases and J lost 3, with 14 bases in between.

The chain has TRBV9 and TRBJ2-1; D is ambiguous. V shed 4 bases and J shed 3 bases, with 8 bases lying between them. Germline CDR1 is SGDLS and CDR2 is YYNGEE. The CDR3 is 13 amino acids. CDR3 nucleotide sequence: TGTGCCAGCAGCATAAACAGCTACAATGAGCAGTTCTTC. It is translated as CASSINSYNEQFF.